This T cell receptor (beta chain) was profiled in a study of technical replicates of blood from a few donors. This CDR3 contains 13 residues. The germline V gene has CDR1 KGHSH and CDR2 LQKENI. V lost 4 bases, J lost 4 bases, and 10 bases lay in between. The data were produced by immunoSEQ multiplex PCR, yet TCRdb's version contains in-frame clones alone and is incomplete. The table records tens of thousands of clones, nearly 98% of them present only once. Sequenced input: T cells isolated from PBMCs. The V call is TRBV18, the J call TRBJ1-2, with D perhaps matching TRBD1 (5 bases). The TCR originated in a human donor in good health. CDR3 protein: CASSQMTAYGYTF. The CDR3 DNA sequence: TGTGCCAGCTCACAGATGACAGCCTATGGCTACACCTTC.